This entry lists 15 T cell receptor beta chains sequenced from one sample in a study of blood T cells in healthy people across ages. Together with a sample-barcoded 5' primer, a J-beta primer mix was included in a second PCR lasting about 6 to 11 cycles. Each CDR3 protein is one row after TCRdb ran MiXCR on the 5' RACE reads. The sample carries about 1.8 million distinct CDR3 sequences, just under 50% recorded once. Sequenced: blood. These receptors were obtained from a woman aged 40 to 50 in good health.

This clonotype turned up a few times. This chain connects TRBV12-3 or TRBV12-4 to TRBJ2-5; TRBD2 is a possible D gene (6 bases). Trimming pared 5 bases from V and 5 bases from J, leaving 15 bases between. The CDR3 extends over 14 amino acids. The CDR3 DNA reads as TGTGCCAGCAGTATTGCGGGGCAGGGTGAGACCCAGTACTTC. It encodes CASSIAGQGETQYF.

CDR3 loop: CASSPSTGLSYEQYF. CDR3 DNA: TGTGCCAGCTCACCTTCGACAGGGCTCTCCTACGAGCAGTACTTC. The chain is built from TRBV18 and TRBJ2-7, with 7 bases identical to TRBD1. Germline loops: CDR1 KGHSH, CDR2 LQKENI. With V trimmed by 3 bases and J by 0 bases, 5 bases remained unmatched. The CDR3 is 15 amino acids.

The rearrangement links TRBV28 to TRBJ1-2; D perhaps matches TRBD1 (6 bases). The CDR3 has 14 residues. V shed 6 bases and J shed 3 bases, with 14 bases lying between them. Per the germline V gene, CDR1 is MDHEN and CDR2 is SYDVKM. The CDR3 is CASRPGVIDYGYTF. The DNA for the CDR3 is TGTGCCAGCAGGCCAGGGGTTATCGACTATGGCTACACCTTC.

This clonotype showed up just a few times. The rearrangement uses TRBV20-1 and TRBJ2-7; D uncertain. This CDR3 region has 13 residues. V was pared by 5 bases and J by 3 bases, with 14 bases between. Per the germline V gene, CDR1 is DFQATT and CDR2 is SNEGSKA (reference sequence). In nucleotides, the CDR3 is TGCAGTGCTGTCCCCCCCGATCGCTACGAGCAGTACTTC. This gives the protein CSAVPPDRYEQYF.

V usage is TRBV29-1 and J usage is TRBJ2-7; TRBD1 matches 8 bases. This CDR3 comprises 12 residues. Germline CDR1 and CDR2: SQVTM and ANQGSEA. Trimming cost V 6 bases and J 6 bases; bases outside gene matches: 7. The CDR3 DNA reads TGCAGCGTAGGACAGGGAATCGGCGAGCAGTACTTC. As protein: CSVGQGIGEQYF.

This clonotype was seen more than once but under ten times. This rearrangement joins TRBV5-1 to TRBJ2-1; 7 positions agree with TRBD1. Germline trimming cut 4 bases from V and 3 bases from J; bases unmatched to any gene: 7. This CDR3 contains 15 residues. CDR1 is SGHRS, CDR2 YFSETQ, per germline. This CDR3 reads CASSAGTANYNEQFF. DNA of the CDR3: TGCGCCAGCAGCGCAGGGACAGCGAACTACAATGAGCAGTTCTTC.

This clonotype showed up just a few times. The chain links TRBV29-1 to TRBJ2-5, with D possibly being TRBD1 or TRBD2 (6 bases each). Germline assignment: CDR1 SQVTM and CDR2 ANQGSEA. Trimming took off 3 bases at V and 5 bases at J, with 13 bases between the two ends. The CDR3 has 13 residues. The CDR3 loop is CSVDRGAPETQYF. Here the CDR3 DNA reads TGCAGCGTTGATAGGGGGGCCCCGGAGACCCAGTACTTC.

CDR3 nucleotide sequence: TGTGCCAGCAGCACAGACGCGACTGGACGGGGGACCCAGTACTTC. It codes for CASSTDATGRGTQYF. The J gene is TRBJ2-5, the V gene TRBV7-2, with D possibly TRBD2 on 5 matching bases. The CDR3 has 15 residues. Germline CDR1 and CDR2: SGHTA and FQGNSA. Trimming stripped 5 bases from V and 7 bases from J, with 20 bases between.

The chain combines TRBV7-2 with TRBJ2-1; possibly TRBD1 or TRBD2 for D (5 bases each). Germline values: CDR1 SGHTA, CDR2 FQGNSA. Trimming shortened V by 3 bases and J by 4 bases, and 13 bases separated the two germline ends. The CDR3 has 15 residues. This CDR3 is CASSLRETGYNEQFF. The CDR3 coding sequence is TGTGCCAGCAGCTTGAGGGAAACAGGTTACAATGAGCAGTTCTTC.

On this clonotype itself: At one end, the junction sequence differs from germline, possibly due to a read error. This chain uses TRBV10-3 with TRBJ2-4, with 9 bases that match TRBD1. Gene TRBJ2-7 matches the end of the DNA better, so the J call may be wrong. Germline loops: CDR1 ENHRY, CDR2 SYGVKD. The CDR3 spans 15 residues. CDR3: CATSDPDRGFDEQYF. The CDR3 DNA reads as TGTGCCACCAGTGACCCTGACAGGGGGTTCGACGAGCAGTACTTC.

The chain uses TRBV20-1 and TRBJ2-7; TRBD2 aligns across 11 bases. Germline assignment: CDR1 DFQATT and CDR2 SNEGSKA (reference sequence). Germline trimming cut 5 bases from V and 6 bases from J; bases unmatched to any gene: 12. This CDR3 has 15 amino acids. The CDR3 nucleotides read TGCAGTGCTCTCCTTAGCGGGGGGGGCCGGCGCGAGCAGTACTTC. Protein sequence: CSALLSGGGRREQYF.

As to this clonotype: One junction end disagrees with the germline gene, perhaps due to a read error. The rearrangement joins TRBV5-1 to TRBJ2-3; 8 bases map to TRBD2. Germline V lookup: CDR1 SGHRS, CDR2 YFSETQ. This CDR3 spans 16 amino acids. Here the CDR3 reads CASNLVGLAQSDTQYF. For the CDR3, the DNA is TGCGCCAGCAACTTGGTAGGACTAGCACAGTCAGATACGCAGTATTTT.

The chain combines TRBV29-1 with TRBJ2-5, with 7 bases that match TRBD1. The V segment lost 5 bases and the J segment 4 bases; nucleotides outside the gene matches: 4. From germline, CDR1 is SQVTM and CDR2 ANQGSEA. The CDR3 runs to 12 residues. CDR3 nucleotides: TGCAGCGTTATAAGGGGGCCAGAGACCCAGTACTTC. As protein: CSVIRGPETQYF.

This chain connects TRBV4-1 to TRBJ2-1; 9 positions match TRBD2. Looked up from germline, CDR1 is MGHRA and CDR2 is YSYEKL. The ends lost 6 bases at V and 3 bases at J; junction bases unmatched: 24. The CDR3 contains 21 residues. In DNA, the CDR3 is TGCGCCAGCAGTCACCCCAAGGATCAGAACCGTCGAGCGGGGGGCTACAATGAGCAGTTCTTC. This gives the protein CASSHPKDQNRRAGGYNEQFF.

The sample holds a few counts of this clonotype. V and J are TRBV28 and TRBJ2-7; 7 nucleotides agree with TRBD2. The CDR3 has 14 amino acids. After removal of 5 bases from V and 6 bases from J, the junction contained 10 bases not matched to a gene. Germline V CDR1 and CDR2: MDHEN, SYDVKM. The CDR3 coding sequence is TGTGCCAGCAGTACCTTGGGAGGGGCCATCGAGCAGTACTTC. The encoded protein is CASSTLGGAIEQYF.